A single sample gave rise to the 18 T cell receptor beta chains below, sequenced in a study of CD8 T cells in Susac syndrome. With random hexamers, about 0.5 to 1 ug RNA was reverse transcribed. TCRdb fed the immunoSEQ multiplex PCR reads into MiXCR, producing one record per CDR3 protein. The repertoire holds 120,000 to 150,000 distinct CDR3 sequences, with around 95% as singletons. The material sequenced was CD4+ T cells from PBMCs. The receptors were sampled from a human donor with multiple sclerosis.

The V call is TRBV20-1, the J call TRBJ1-4; 7 positions agree with TRBD1. Per germline, CDR1 DFQATT and CDR2 SNEGSKA (reference sequence). This CDR3 is built from 14 residues. With V trimmed by 4 bases and J by 7 bases, 9 bases remained unmatched. CDR3 nucleotides: TGCAGTGCTACCAAGTCTGGGACAGCTGAAAAACTGTTTTTT. It specifies CSATKSGTAEKLFF.

V is TRBV20-1 and J is TRBJ1-1; D is ambiguous. Trimming left V 5 bases short and J 2 bases short, with 15 bases between. This CDR3 comprises 14 residues. Per the germline V gene, CDR1 is DFQATT and CDR2 is SNEGSKA (reference sequence). The CDR3 sequence: CSAPPSGVNTEAFF. CDR3 sequence (DNA): TGCAGTGCTCCGCCAAGTGGGGTAAACACTGAAGCTTTCTTT.

This clonotype was detected only once. The rearrangement uses TRBV12-3 or TRBV12-4 and TRBJ1-2, with 9 nucleotides matching TRBD1. The CDR3 contains 15 residues. The ends lost 0 bases at V and 7 bases at J; junction bases unmatched: 6. The CDR3 region is CASSLASDRGGGYTF. The CDR3 DNA reads TGTGCCAGCAGTTTAGCTTCGGACAGGGGCGGTGGCTACACCTTC.

The chain has TRBV6-1 and TRBJ1-2; the D gene is possibly TRBD1 (6 bases). This CDR3 is built from 13 residues. V was cut by 5 bases and J by 1 base, with 8 bases left in between. Germline V gene lookup returns CDR1 MNHNS and CDR2 SASEGT. This chain's CDR3 is CASSRTVNYGYTF. DNA of the CDR3: TGTGCCAGCAGTAGGACAGTTAACTATGGCTACACCTTC.

The genes are TRBV18 and TRBJ2-5, with 13 bases matching TRBD2. The CDR3 consists of 16 residues. Germline V gene sequence: CDR1 KGHSH, CDR2 LQKENI. Unmatched junction bases numbered 4, after V lost 1 base and J lost 5 bases. The CDR3 DNA reads as TGTGCCAGCTCACCACGACTAGCGGGAGGAGCGGAGACCCAGTACTTC. Amino acids: CASSPRLAGGAETQYF.

CDR3: CASSGAKYYEQYF. CDR3 DNA sequence: TGTGCCAGTAGTGGGGCGAAATACTACGAGCAGTACTTC. The chain links TRBV19 to TRBJ2-7; D is possibly TRBD1 (5 bases). The CDR3 totals 13 residues. The germline V and J ends were trimmed by 5 bases and 3 bases, with 11 bases remaining between them. The V gene's germline CDR1 is LNHDA and CDR2 SQIVND (reference sequence).

This clonotype was seen more than once but under ten times. This chain connects TRBV12-3 or TRBV12-4 to TRBJ2-1, with 8 bases matching TRBD1. V lost 2 bases and J lost 2; bases outside the gene matches: 8. This CDR3 spans 17 amino acids. As DNA, the CDR3 is TGTGCCAGCAGTTTAAACCCCGGACAGGGTACCTACAATGAGCAGTTCTTC. This codes for CASSLNPGQGTYNEQFF.

The rearrangement links TRBV6-1 to TRBJ2-7, with 10 bases that match TRBD1. V lost 5 bases and J lost 3; bases outside the gene matches: 4. CDR1 and CDR2 (germline): MNHNS, SASEGT. This CDR3 spans 14 amino acids. CDR3 nucleotide sequence: TGTGCCAGCAGTCGGGACAGGGGAGGCTACGAGCAGTACTTC. Protein product: CASSRDRGGYEQYF.

This sequence joins TRBV3-1 and TRBJ1-6, with a tentative D call TRBD1 (5 bases). V was cut by 2 bases and J by 7 bases, with 15 bases left in between. There are 16 residues in the CDR3. CDR1 is LGHDT, CDR2 YNNKEL, per germline (reference sequence). The CDR3 loop is CASSQSGGIKNSPLHF. The CDR3, as DNA: TGTGCCAGCAGCCAATCCGGGGGGATCAAGAATTCACCCCTCCACTTT.

V and J are TRBV28 and TRBJ2-3, with D possibly matching TRBD2 (6 bases). Deletions cut 9 bases from V and 1 base from J, with 17 bases between. The CDR3 totals 15 residues. The germline V gene encodes CDR1 MDHEN and CDR2 SYDVKM. The DNA of the CDR3 is TGTGCCAGTCTTAGTAAGGCTAGCGGCACAGATACGCAGTATTTT. Translating gives CASLSKASGTDTQYF.

The chain recombines TRBV5-4 with TRBJ2-3; 7 positions agree with TRBD2. The CDR3 extends over 17 amino acids. CDR1 is SGHNT, CDR2 YYREEE, per germline (reference sequence). J gave up 1 base and V 4 bases, and 12 bases lay outside the gene matches. CDR3 residues: CASSKPLAGVGTDTQYF. CDR3 nucleotide sequence: TGTGCCAGCAGCAAACCTCTGGCGGGAGTCGGCACAGATACGCAGTATTTT.

The chain is built from TRBV7-2 and TRBJ2-3, with 8 bases fitting TRBD1. After removal of 5 bases from V and 2 bases from J, the junction contained 6 bases not matched to a gene. This CDR3 is 15 amino acids long. Germline CDR1 and CDR2: SGHTA and FQGNSA. As DNA, the CDR3 is TGTGCCAGCAGCGCCAGGACAGGGCTCACAGATACGCAGTATTTT. Translating gives CASSARTGLTDTQYF.

This chain connects TRBV18 to TRBJ1-5; 9 bases line up with TRBD1. The CDR3 extends over 15 amino acids. The germline V gene has CDR1 KGHSH and CDR2 LQKENI. Trimming removed 3 bases from V and 2 bases from J; junction bases left unmatched: 2. The CDR3 nucleotides are TGTGCCAGCTCACCGAGACAGGGGGGCAATCAGCCCCAGCATTTT. This translates into CASSPRQGGNQPQHF. Full variable domain (missing parts from reference TRBV18 and TRBJ1-5): NAGVMQNPRHLVRRRGQEARLRCSPMKGHSHVYWYRQLPEEGLKFMVYLQKENIIDESGMPKERFSAEFPKEGPSILRIQQVVRGDSAAYFCASSPRQGGNQPQHFGDGTRLSIL.

The chain recombines TRBV20-1 with TRBJ2-2; D is ambiguous. V dropped 3 bases and J dropped 1 base, with 12 bases sitting between them. The CDR3 is 15 residues long. In germline, CDR1 is DFQATT, CDR2 SNEGSKA (reference sequence). The DNA for the CDR3 is TGCAGTGCTAGGGGCTCGCACTGGAACACCGGGGAGCTGTTTTTT. Translating it yields CSARGSHWNTGELFF.

The chain uses TRBV27 and TRBJ2-3; D not resolved. The length of the CDR3 is 13 residues. Germline CDR1 and CDR2: MNHEY and SMNVEV (reference sequence). V was clipped by 9 bases and J by 1 base, with 11 bases between them. Here the CDR3 reads CASRVYGTDTQYF. CDR3 nucleotide sequence: TGTGCCAGTCGAGTATACGGCACAGATACGCAGTATTTT.

This chain uses TRBV24-1 with TRBJ2-3; 8 nucleotides match TRBD2. The V gene's germline CDR1 is KGHDR and CDR2 SFDVKD. The CDR3 runs 18 residues. V was pared by 4 bases and J by 0 bases, with 11 bases of the junction left unmatched. DNA for the CDR3: TGTGCCACCAGTGAAAACGGACTAGCTGGAGCAAGCACAGATACGCAGTATTTT. Encoded protein: CATSENGLAGASTDTQYF.

V is TRBV9 and J is TRBJ2-6; D gene uncertain. Germline CDR1 and CDR2: SGDLS and YYNGEE. V lost 4 bases and J 2 bases, leaving 7 bases between the germline ends. The CDR3 runs 14 residues. CDR3 nucleotide sequence: TGTGCCAGCAGCTCCAGGACTGGGGCCAACGTCCTGACTTTC. Its protein product is CASSSRTGANVLTF.

This rearrangement joins TRBV20-1 to TRBJ1-3, with D maybe TRBD1 (5 bases). CDR1 is DFQATT, CDR2 SNEGSKA, per germline (reference sequence). Between the trimmed V and J ends, which lost 3 bases and 0 bases, there was a span of 15 bases. CDR3 length: 16 residues. The CDR3 sequence is CSASNRGGSSGNTIYF. CDR3 DNA sequence: TGCAGTGCTAGTAATCGGGGGGGAAGCTCTGGAAACACCATATATTTT.